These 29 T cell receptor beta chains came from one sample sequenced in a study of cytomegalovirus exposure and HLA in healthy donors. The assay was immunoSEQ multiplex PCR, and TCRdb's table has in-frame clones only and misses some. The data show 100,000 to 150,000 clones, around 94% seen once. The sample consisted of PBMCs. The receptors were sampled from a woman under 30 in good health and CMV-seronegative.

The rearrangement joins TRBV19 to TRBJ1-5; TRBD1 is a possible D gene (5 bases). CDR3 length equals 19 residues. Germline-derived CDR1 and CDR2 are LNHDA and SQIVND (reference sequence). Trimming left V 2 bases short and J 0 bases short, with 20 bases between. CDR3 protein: CASSIFLGTQANSNQPQHF. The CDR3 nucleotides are TGTGCCAGTAGTATATTTCTGGGGACTCAAGCAAATAGCAATCAGCCCCAGCATTTT.

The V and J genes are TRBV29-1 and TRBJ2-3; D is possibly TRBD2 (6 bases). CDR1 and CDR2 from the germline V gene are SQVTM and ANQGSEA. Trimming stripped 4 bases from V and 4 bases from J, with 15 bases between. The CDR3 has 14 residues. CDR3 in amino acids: CSVAREGGPDTQYF. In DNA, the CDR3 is TGCAGCGTTGCGCGGGAAGGCGGGCCAGATACGCAGTATTTT.

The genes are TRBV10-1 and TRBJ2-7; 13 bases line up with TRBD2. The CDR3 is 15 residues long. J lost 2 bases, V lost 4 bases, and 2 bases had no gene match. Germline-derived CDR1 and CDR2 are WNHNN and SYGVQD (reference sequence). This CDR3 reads CASSGLAGGAYEQYF. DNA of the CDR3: TGCGCCAGCAGTGGACTAGCGGGGGGAGCCTACGAGCAGTACTTC.

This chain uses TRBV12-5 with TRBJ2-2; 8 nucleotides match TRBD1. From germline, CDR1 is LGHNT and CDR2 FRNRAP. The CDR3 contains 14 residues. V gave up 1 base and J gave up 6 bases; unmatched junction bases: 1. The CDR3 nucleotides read TGTGCTAGTGGTTTGGGACAGGGGTCCGGGGAGCTGTTTTTT. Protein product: CASGLGQGSGELFF.

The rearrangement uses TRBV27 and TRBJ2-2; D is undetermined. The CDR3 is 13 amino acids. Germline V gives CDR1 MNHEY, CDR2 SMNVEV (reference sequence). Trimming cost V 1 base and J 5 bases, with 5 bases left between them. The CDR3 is CASSLYWTGELFF. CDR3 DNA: TGTGCCAGCAGTTTATACTGGACCGGGGAGCTGTTTTTT.

CDR3 amino acids: CAISETGFADTQYF. The CDR3 nucleotides are TGTGCCATCAGTGAGACAGGCTTCGCAGATACGCAGTATTTT. This rearrangement joins TRBV10-3 to TRBJ2-3; the D gene is possibly TRBD1 (5 bases). Per the germline V gene, CDR1 is ENHRY and CDR2 is SYGVKD. The CDR3 contains 14 residues. The ends were cut back, 2 bases at V and 4 bases at J, with 10 bases in the middle.

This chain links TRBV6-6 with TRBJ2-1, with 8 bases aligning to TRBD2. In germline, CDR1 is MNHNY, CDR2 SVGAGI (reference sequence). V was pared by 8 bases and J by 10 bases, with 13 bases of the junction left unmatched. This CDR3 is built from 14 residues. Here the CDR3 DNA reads TGTGCCAGCTTGGGACTAGTTGATACTCGGGAGCAGTTCTTC. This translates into CASLGLVDTREQFF.

The CDR3 region is CAWSVGSGGFYEQYF. For the CDR3, the DNA is TGTGCCTGGAGTGTTGGTAGCGGCGGGTTCTACGAGCAGTACTTC. The J gene is TRBJ2-7, the V gene TRBV30; D possibly corresponds to TRBD2 (6 bases). The ends were cut back, 0 bases at V and 3 bases at J, with 15 bases in the middle. CDR3 size: 15 residues. In germline, CDR1 is GTSNPN, CDR2 SVGIG (reference sequence).

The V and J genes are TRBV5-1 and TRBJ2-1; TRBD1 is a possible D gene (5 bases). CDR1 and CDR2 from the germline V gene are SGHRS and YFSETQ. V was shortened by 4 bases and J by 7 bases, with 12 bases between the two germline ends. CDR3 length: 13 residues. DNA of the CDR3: TGCGCCAGCAGCGTACTGACAGAAAATGAGCAGTTCTTC. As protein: CASSVLTENEQFF.

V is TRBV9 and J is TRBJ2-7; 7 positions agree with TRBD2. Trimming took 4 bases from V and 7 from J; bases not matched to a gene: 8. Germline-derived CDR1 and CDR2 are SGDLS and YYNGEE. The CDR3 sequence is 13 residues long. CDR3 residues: CASSPTWGGEQYF. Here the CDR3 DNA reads TGTGCCAGCAGCCCGACCTGGGGGGGTGAGCAGTACTTC.

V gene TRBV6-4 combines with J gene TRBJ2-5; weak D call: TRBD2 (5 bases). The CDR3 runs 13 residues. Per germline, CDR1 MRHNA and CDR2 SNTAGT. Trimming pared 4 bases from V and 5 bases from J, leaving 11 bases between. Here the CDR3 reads CASSVLAGETQYF. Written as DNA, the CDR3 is TGTGCCAGCAGTGTCCTAGCTGGGGAGACCCAGTACTTC.

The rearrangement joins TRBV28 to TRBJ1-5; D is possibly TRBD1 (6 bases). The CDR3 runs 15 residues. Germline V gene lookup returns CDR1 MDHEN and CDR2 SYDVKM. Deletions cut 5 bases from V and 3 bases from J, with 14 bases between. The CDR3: CASSDRDNYNQPQHF. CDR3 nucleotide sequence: TGTGCCAGCAGTGACCGGGACAATTACAATCAGCCCCAGCATTTT.

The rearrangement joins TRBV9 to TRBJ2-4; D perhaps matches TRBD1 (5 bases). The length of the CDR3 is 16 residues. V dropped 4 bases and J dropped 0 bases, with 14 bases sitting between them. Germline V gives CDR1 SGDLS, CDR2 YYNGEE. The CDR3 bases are TGTGCCAGCAGCCCAGGGCCGAGATTAGCCAAAAACATTCAGTACTTC. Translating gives CASSPGPRLAKNIQYF.

CDR3 sequence (DNA): TGTGCCTGGAGTCCGGGTCTCGCCTATGGCTACACCTTC. Amino acids: CAWSPGLAYGYTF. The chain links TRBV30 to TRBJ1-2, with D unresolved. Trimming took off 2 bases at V and 4 bases at J, with 11 bases between the two ends. CDR1 and CDR2 from the germline V gene are GTSNPN and SVGIG (reference sequence). The CDR3 is 13 amino acids.

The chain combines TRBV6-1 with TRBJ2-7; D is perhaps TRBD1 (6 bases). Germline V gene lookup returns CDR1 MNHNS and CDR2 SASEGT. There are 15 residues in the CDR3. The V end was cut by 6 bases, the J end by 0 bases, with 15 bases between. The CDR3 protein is CASSTGTQSSYEQYF. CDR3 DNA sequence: TGTGCCAGCAGCACCGGGACACAGAGCTCCTACGAGCAGTACTTC.

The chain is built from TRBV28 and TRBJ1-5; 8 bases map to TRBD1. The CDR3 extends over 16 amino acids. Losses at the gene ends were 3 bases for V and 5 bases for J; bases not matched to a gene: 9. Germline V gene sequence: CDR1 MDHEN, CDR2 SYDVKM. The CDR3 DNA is TGTGCCAGCAGTTTGGGCTCTCAGGGGGCCTATCAGCCCCAGCATTTT. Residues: CASSLGSQGAYQPQHF.

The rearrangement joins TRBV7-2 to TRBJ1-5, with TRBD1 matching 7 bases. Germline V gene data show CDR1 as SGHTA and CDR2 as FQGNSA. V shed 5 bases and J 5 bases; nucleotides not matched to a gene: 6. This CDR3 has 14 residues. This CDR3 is CASSPRQGDQPQHF. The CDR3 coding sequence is TGTGCCAGCAGCCCCCGCCAGGGGGATCAGCCCCAGCATTTT.

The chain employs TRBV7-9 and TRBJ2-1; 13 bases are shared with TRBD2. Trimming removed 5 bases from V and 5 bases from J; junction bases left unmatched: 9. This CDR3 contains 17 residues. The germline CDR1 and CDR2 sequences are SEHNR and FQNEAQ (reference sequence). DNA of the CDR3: TGTGCCAGCAGCCGACTAGCGGGGGGACGACGCAACAATGAGCAGTTCTTC. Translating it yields CASSRLAGGRRNNEQFF. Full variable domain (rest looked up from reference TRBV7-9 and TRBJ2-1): DTGVSQNPRHKITKRGQNVTFRCDPISEHNRLYWYRQTLGQGPEFLTYFQNEAQLEKSRLLSDRFSAERPKGSFSTLEIQRTEQGDSAMYLCASSRLAGGRRNNEQFFGPGTRLTVL.

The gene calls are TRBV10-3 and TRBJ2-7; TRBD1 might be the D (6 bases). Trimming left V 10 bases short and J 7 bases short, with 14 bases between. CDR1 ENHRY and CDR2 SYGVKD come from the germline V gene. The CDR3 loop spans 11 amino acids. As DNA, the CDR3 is TGTGCCAGCGGCAACAGGGAAGAGCAGTACTTC. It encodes CASGNREEQYF.

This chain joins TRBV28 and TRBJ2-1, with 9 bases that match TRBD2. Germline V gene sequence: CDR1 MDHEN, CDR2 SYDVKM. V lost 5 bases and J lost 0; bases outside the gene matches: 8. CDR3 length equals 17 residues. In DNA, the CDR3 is TGTGCCAGCAGTCCTACTAGCGGGCGGAGCTCCTACAATGAGCAGTTCTTC. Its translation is CASSPTSGRSSYNEQFF.

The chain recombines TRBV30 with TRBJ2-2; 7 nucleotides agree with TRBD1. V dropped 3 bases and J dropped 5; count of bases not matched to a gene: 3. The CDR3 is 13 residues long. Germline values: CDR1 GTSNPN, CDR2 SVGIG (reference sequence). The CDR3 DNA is TGTGCCTGGAGAAACAGGGGTACCGGGGAGCTGTTTTTT. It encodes CAWRNRGTGELFF.

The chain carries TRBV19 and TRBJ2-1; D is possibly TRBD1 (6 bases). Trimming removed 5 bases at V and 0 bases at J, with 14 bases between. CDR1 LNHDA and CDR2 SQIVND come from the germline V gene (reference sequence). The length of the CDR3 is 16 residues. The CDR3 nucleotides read TGTGCCAGTAGTGTGGCTATACAGGGCTCCTACAATGAGCAGTTCTTC. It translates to CASSVAIQGSYNEQFF.

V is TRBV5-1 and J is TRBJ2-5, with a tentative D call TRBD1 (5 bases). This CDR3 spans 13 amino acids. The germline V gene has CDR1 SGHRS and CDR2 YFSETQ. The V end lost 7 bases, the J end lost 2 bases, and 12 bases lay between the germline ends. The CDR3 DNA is TGCGCCAGCCGGACCCAGGGACAAGAGACCCAGTACTTC. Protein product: CASRTQGQETQYF.

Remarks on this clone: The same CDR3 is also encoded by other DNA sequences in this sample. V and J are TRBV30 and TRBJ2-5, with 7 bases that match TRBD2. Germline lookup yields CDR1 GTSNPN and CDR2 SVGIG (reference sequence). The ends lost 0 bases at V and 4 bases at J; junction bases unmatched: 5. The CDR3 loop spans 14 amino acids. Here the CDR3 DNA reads TGTGCCTGGAGTGTAAGGGGCGGGAGAGAGACCCAGTACTTC. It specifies CAWSVRGGRETQYF.

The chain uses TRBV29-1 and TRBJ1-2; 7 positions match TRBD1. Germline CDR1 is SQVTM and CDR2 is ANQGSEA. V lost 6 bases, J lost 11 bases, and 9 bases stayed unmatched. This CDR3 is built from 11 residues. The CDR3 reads CSVDQDRTYTF. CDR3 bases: TGCAGCGTGGACCAGGACAGGACATACACCTTC.

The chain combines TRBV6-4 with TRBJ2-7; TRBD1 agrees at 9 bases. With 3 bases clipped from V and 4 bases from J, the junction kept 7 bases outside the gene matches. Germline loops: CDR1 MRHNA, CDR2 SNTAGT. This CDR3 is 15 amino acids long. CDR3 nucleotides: TGTGCCAGCAGTGAATTAGAGGACAGGGGTTACGAGCAGTACTTC. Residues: CASSELEDRGYEQYF.

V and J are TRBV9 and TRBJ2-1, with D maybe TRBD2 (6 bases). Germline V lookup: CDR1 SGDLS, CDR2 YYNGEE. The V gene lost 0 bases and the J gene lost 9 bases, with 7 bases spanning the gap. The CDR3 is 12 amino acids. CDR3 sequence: CASSVGGAEQFF. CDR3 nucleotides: TGTGCCAGCAGCGTAGGCGGGGCTGAGCAGTTCTTC.

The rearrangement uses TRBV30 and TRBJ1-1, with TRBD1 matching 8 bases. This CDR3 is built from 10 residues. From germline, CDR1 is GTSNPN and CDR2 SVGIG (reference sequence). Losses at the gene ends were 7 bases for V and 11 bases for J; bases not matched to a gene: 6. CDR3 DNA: TGTGCCTTGACAGGGGACGCTGCTTTCTTT. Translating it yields CALTGDAAFF.

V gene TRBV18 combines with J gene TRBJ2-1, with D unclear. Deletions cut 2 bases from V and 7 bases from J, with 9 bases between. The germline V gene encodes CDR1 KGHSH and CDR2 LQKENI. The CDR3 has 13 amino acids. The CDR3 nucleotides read TGTGCCAGCTCACCATCCCCGACTAATGAGCAGTTCTTC. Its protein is CASSPSPTNEQFF.